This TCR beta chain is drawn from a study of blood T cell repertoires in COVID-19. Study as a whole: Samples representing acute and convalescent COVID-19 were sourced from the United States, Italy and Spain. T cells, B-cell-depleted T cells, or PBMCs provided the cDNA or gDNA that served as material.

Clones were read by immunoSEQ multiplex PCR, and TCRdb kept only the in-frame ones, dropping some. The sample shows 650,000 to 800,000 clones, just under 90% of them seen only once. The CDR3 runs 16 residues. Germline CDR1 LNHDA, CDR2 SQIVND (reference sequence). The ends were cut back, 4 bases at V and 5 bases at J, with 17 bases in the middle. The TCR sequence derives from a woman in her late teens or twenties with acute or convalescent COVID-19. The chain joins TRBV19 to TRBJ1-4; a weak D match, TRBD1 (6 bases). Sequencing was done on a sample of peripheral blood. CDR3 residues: CASSTIETGQNEKLFF. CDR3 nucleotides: TGTGCCAGTAGTACGATCGAAACAGGGCAGAATGAAAAACTGTTTTTT.